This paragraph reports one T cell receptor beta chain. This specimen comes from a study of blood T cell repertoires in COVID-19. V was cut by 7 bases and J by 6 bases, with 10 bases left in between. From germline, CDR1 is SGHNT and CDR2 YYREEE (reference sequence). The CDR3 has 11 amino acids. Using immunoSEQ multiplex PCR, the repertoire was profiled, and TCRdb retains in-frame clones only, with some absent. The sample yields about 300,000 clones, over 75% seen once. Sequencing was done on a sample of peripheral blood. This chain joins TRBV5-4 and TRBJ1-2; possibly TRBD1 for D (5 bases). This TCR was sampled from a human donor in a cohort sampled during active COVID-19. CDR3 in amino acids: CASGGGDGYTF. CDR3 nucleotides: TGTGCCAGCGGCGGGGGGGATGGCTACACCTTC.